Shown below are 8 T cell receptor beta chains from a single sample sequenced in a study of T-cell reconstitution after alpha-beta-depleted transplantation in children. TCRbeta library construction was performed incorporating unique molecular identifiers. One entry per CDR3 protein results from TCRdb running MiXCR on the PCR reads. The table shows just under 550,000 distinct CDR3 sequences, with about 18% occurring only once. Sequencing used PBMCs from the stem cell graft donor, obtained from the stem cell graft. These receptors originate from a human donor who donated a stem cell graft to a child with acute lymphoblastic leukemia.

The gene calls are TRBV5-1 and TRBJ1-1, with TRBD1 matching over 7 bases. The CDR3 loop spans 14 amino acids. Germline trimming cut 4 bases from V and 5 bases from J; bases unmatched to any gene: 8. Germline V gene lookup returns CDR1 SGHRS and CDR2 YFSETQ. CDR3 bases: TGCGCCAGCAGCCTCCCCTCAGGGGGGACTGAAGCTTTCTTT. Its translation is CASSLPSGGTEAFF.

In its sample, this clonotype was seen a few times. The chain recombines TRBV7-3 with TRBJ2-3; no clear D gene. The V end was cut by 5 bases, the J end by 2 bases, with 23 bases between. This CDR3 comprises 18 residues. Per germline, CDR1 SGHTA and CDR2 FQGTGA. CDR3 in DNA: TGTGCCAGCAGCCAACCTGAGATGGCCCGGCCTGACACAGATACGCAGTATTTT. It translates to CASSQPEMARPDTDTQYF.

There are a few counts of this clonotype. The gene calls are TRBV12-3 or TRBV12-4 and TRBJ2-2, with 12 bases fitting TRBD2. This CDR3 has 14 residues. Trimming removed 11 bases from V and 9 bases from J; junction bases left unmatched: 10. CDR3 DNA sequence: TGTGCCGGTAGACTAGCGGGAGCTTCCCGGGAGCTGTTTTTT. It specifies CAGRLAGASRELFF.

This clonotype has just a few counts. This rearrangement joins TRBV7-8 to TRBJ2-7; D assignment may be TRBD1 or TRBD2 (5 bases each). Trimming took off 5 bases at V and 7 bases at J, with 18 bases between the two ends. The germline V gene encodes CDR1 SGHVS and CDR2 FQNEAQ. CDR3 length: 14 amino acids. The CDR3 DNA reads TGTGCCAGCAGCCCTTCGTGGGGCTCGGGGGAGCAGTACTTC. It codes for CASSPSWGSGEQYF.

The V gene is TRBV2, the J gene TRBJ2-3; 8 bases are shared with TRBD1. V lost 7 bases, J lost 1 base, and 4 bases stayed unmatched. This CDR3 comprises 14 residues. Looked up from germline, CDR1 is SNHLY and CDR2 is FYNNEI. The CDR3 loop reads CASTRGQGTDTQYF. Here the CDR3 DNA reads TGTGCCAGCACGAGGGGACAGGGCACAGATACGCAGTATTTT.

J is TRBJ1-1 and V is TRBV10-3, with D hard to call. CDR1 and CDR2 (germline): ENHRY, SYGVKD. The CDR3 length is 15 residues. Trimming removed 4 bases from V and 1 base from J, with 13 bases in between. CDR3 region: CAISGENTRNTEAFF. The DNA of the CDR3 is TGTGCCATCAGTGGTGAAAATACCCGGAACACTGAAGCTTTCTTT.

This clonotype has just a few counts. This chain uses TRBV12-3 or TRBV12-4 with TRBJ2-1; 9 bases align to TRBD1. J was trimmed by 7 bases and V by 4 bases; bases with no gene match: 8. The CDR3 covers 15 residues. The CDR3 nucleotides are TGTGCCAGCAGTTCCCACGACAGGGGGTGGAATGAGCAGTTCTTC. It encodes CASSSHDRGWNEQFF.

The gene calls are TRBV7-2 and TRBJ2-1; a possible D gene is TRBD1 (5 bases). CDR3 length equals 13 residues. Per germline, CDR1 SGHTA and CDR2 FQGNSA. The ends were cut back, 5 bases at V and 6 bases at J, with 11 bases in the middle. In nucleotides, the CDR3 is TGTGCCAGCAGCCTGGACACTGTCAATGAGCAGTTCTTC. Its translation: CASSLDTVNEQFF.